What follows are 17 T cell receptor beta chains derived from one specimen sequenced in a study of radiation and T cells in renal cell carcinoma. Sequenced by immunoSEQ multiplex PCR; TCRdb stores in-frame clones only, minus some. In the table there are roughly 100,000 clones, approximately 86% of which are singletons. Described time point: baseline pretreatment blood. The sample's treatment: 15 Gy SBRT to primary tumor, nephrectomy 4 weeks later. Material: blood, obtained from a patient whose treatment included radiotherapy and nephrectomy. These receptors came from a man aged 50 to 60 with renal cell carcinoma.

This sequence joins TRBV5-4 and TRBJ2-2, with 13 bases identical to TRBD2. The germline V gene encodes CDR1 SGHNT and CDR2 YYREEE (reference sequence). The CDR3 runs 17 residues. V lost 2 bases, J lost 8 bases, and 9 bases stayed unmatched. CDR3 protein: CASSFLLAGGPVGELFF. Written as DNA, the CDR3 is TGTGCCAGCAGCTTCCTACTAGCGGGAGGGCCGGTAGGGGAGCTGTTTTTT.

CDR3 bases: TGTGCCAGCAGAAGGAATTTAGGGCCCATCGAGGGCTACACCTTC. Its translation: CASRRNLGPIEGYTF. The chain combines TRBV27 with TRBJ1-2, with unresolved D. V was pared by 6 bases and J by 8 bases, with 22 bases between. The CDR3 covers 15 residues. CDR1 is MNHEY and CDR2 is SMNVEV in the germline V gene (reference sequence).

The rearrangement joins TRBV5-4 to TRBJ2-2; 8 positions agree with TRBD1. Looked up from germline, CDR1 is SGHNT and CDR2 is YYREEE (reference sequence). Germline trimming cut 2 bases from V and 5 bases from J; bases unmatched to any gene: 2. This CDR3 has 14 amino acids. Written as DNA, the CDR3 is TGTGCCAGCAGCTTTGACAGGGGAACCGGGGAGCTGTTTTTT. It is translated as CASSFDRGTGELFF. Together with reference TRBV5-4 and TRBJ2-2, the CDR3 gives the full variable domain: ETGVTQSPTHLIKTRGQQVTLRCSSQSGHNTVSWYQQALGQGPQFIFQYYREEENGRGNFPPRFSGLQFPNYSSELNVNALELDDSALYLCASSFDRGTGELFFGEGSRLTVL.

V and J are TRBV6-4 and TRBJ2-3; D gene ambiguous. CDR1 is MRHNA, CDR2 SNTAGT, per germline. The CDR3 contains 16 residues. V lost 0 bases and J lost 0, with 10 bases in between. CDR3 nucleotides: TGTGCCAGCAGTGACTCGTTCTTCGGGAGCACAGATACGCAGTATTTT. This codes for CASSDSFFGSTDTQYF.

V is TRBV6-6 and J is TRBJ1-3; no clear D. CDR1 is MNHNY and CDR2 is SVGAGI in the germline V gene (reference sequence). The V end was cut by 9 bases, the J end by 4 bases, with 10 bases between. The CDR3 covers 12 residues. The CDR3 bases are TGTGCCAGTCTTTGGTCGGGAAACACCATATATTTT. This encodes CASLWSGNTIYF.

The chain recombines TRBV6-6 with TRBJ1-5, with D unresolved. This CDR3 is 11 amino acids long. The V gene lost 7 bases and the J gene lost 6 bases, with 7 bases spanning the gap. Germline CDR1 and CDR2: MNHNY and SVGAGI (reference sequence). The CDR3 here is CASKGPQPQHF. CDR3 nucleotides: TGTGCCAGCAAGGGCCCTCAGCCCCAGCATTTT.

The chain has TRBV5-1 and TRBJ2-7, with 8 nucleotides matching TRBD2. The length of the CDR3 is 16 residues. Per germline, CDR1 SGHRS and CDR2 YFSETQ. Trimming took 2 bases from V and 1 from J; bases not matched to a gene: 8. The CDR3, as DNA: TGCGCCAGCAGCTTCGGGGGCGGCGGGAGGTCCTACGAGCAGTACTTC. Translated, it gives CASSFGGGGRSYEQYF.

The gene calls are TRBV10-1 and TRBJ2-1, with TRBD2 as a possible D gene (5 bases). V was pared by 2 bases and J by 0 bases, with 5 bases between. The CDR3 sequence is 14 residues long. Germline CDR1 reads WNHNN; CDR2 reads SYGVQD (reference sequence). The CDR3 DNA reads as TGCGCCAGCAGTGAGGCGGGCTCCTACAATGAGCAGTTCTTC. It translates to CASSEAGSYNEQFF.

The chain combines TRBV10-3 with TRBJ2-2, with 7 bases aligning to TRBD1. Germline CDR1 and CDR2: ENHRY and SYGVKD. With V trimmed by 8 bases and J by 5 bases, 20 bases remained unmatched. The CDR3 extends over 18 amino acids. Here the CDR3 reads CAILQGSDRGSGTGELFF. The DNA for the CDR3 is TGTGCCATCTTACAGGGGTCGGACCGAGGGAGTGGAACCGGGGAGCTGTTTTTT.

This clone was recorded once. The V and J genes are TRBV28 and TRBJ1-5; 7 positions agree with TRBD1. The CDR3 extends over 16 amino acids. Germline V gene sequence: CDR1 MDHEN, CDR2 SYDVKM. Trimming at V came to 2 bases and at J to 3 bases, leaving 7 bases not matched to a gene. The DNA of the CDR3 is TGTGCCAGCAGTTTAATAGGCACAGGGGACAATCAGCCCCAGCATTTT. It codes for CASSLIGTGDNQPQHF.

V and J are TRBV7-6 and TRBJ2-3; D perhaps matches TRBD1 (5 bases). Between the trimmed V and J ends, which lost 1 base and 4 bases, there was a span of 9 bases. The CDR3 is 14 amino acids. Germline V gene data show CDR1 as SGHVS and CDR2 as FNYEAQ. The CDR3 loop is CASSLVAGPDTQYF. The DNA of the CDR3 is TGTGCCAGCAGCTTAGTTGCAGGGCCAGATACGCAGTATTTT.

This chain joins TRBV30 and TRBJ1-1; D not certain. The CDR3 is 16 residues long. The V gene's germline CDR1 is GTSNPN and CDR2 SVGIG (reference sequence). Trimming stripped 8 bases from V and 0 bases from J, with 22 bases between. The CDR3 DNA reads TGTGCCCCCAAAGTGGGCAGTCTAAAGGTGAACACTGAAGCTTTCTTT. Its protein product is CAPKVGSLKVNTEAFF. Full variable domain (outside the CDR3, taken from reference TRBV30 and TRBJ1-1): SQTIHQWPATLVQPVGSPLSLECTVEGTSNPNLYWYRQAAGRGLQLLFYSVGIGQISSEVPQNLSASRPQDRQFILSSKKLLLSDSGFYLCAPKVGSLKVNTEAFFGQGTRLTVV.

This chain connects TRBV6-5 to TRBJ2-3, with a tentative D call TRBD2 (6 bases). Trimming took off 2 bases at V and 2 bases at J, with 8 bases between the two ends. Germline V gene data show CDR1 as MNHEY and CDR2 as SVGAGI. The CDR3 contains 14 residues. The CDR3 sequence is CASSYAGTTDTQYF. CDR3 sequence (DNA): TGTGCCAGCAGTTACGCGGGGACCACAGATACGCAGTATTTT.

Here the CDR3 reads CASTPGSPNEQFF. CDR3 in DNA: TGTGCCAGCACCCCCGGGAGTCCCAATGAGCAGTTCTTC. The rearrangement links TRBV7-9 to TRBJ2-1; D is perhaps TRBD2 (6 bases). This CDR3 has 13 residues. Per the germline V gene, CDR1 is SEHNR and CDR2 is FQNEAQ (reference sequence). The V end lost 7 bases, the J end lost 6 bases, and 13 bases lay between the germline ends.

The CDR3 DNA reads as TGTGCCAGCAACAGGGAGGTTGGTGGCTACACCTTC. As protein: CASNREVGGYTF. The rearrangement uses TRBV5-6 and TRBJ1-2, with a tentative D call TRBD1 (6 bases). Trimming cost V 6 bases and J 7 bases, with 13 bases left between them. CDR3 length: 12 amino acids. Per the germline V gene, CDR1 is SGHDT and CDR2 is YYEEEE.

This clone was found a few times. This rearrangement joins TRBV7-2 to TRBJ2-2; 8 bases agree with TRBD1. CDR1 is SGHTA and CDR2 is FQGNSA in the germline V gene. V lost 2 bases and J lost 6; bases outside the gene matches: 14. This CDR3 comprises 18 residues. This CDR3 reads CASSLLAPRTGIPGELFF. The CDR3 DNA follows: TGTGCCAGCAGCTTACTCGCTCCCCGGACAGGGATCCCCGGGGAGCTGTTTTTT.

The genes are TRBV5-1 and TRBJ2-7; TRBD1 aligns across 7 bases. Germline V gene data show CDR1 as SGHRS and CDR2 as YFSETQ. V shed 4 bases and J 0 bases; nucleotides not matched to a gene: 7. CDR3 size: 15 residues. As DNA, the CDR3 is TGCGCCAGCAGCGGGATCGACAGGGACTCCTACGAGCAGTACTTC. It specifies CASSGIDRDSYEQYF. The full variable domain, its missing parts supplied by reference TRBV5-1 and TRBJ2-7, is KAGVTQTPRYLIKTRGQQVTLSCSPISGHRSVSWYQQTPGQGLQFLFEYFSETQRNKGNFPGRFSGRQFSNSRSEMNVSTLELGDSALYLCASSGIDRDSYEQYFGPGTRLTVT.